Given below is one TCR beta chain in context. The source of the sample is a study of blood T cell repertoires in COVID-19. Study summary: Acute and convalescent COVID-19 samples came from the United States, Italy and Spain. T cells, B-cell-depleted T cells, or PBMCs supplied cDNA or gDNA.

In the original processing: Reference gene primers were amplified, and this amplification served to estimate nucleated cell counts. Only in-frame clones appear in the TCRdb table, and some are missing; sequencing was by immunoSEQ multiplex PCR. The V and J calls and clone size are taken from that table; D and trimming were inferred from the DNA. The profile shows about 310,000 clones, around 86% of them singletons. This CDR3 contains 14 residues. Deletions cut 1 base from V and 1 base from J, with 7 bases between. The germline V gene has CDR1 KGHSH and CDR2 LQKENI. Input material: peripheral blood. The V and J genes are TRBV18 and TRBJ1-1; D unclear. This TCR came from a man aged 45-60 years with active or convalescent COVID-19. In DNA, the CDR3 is TGTGCCAGCTCACCACAGGAGGAGAACACTGAAGCTTTCTTT. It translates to CASSPQEENTEAFF.